What follows are 6 T cell receptor beta chains derived from one specimen sequenced in a study of cytotoxic CD8 clonotypes in ibrutinib-treated CLL. Measured with immunoSEQ multiplex PCR; TCRdb has only the in-frame clones, and not every one. The sample has roughly 130,000 clones, 80% to 95% seen once. Here the sequenced sample was PBMCs, taken after 12 months of ibrutinib treatment. The source of these receptors is a human donor with chronic lymphocytic leukemia.

This clone was seen once. The rearrangement uses TRBV5-1 and TRBJ2-5; a possible D gene is TRBD2 (6 bases). The CDR3 totals 15 residues. Germline loops: CDR1 SGHRS, CDR2 YFSETQ. Trimming left V 3 bases short and J 0 bases short, with 12 bases between. Here the CDR3 DNA reads TGCGCCAGCAGCTCCAACACGGGAGACCAAGAGACCCAGTACTTC. Translation: CASSSNTGDQETQYF. The full variable domain, completed using reference TRBV5-1 and TRBJ2-5, is KAGVTQTPRYLIKTRGQQVTLSCSPISGHRSVSWYQQTPGQGLQFLFEYFSETQRNKGNFPGRFSGRQFSNSRSEMNVSTLELGDSALYLCASSSNTGDQETQYFGPGTRLLVL.

The DNA of the CDR3 is TGCACCAGAAGCCTAGCGGGAGGGTGCTACAATGAGCAGTTCTTC. It translates to CTRSLAGGCYNEQFF. V and J are TRBV1 and TRBJ2-1; the table's D call TRBD2 went unverified against the DNA. TRBV1 is shown as a pseudogene. This CDR3 spans 15 amino acids.

This clone turned up a few times. J is TRBJ1-2 and V is TRBV2; a possible D gene is TRBD1 (6 bases). The V gene's germline CDR1 is SNHLY and CDR2 FYNNEI. Trimming removed 3 bases at V and 6 bases at J, with 11 bases between. CDR3 size: 13 residues. CDR3 coding DNA: TGTGCCAGCAGTGATGCGGGGGGCAATGGCTACACCTTC. Translated: CASSDAGGNGYTF. Based on the CDR3 plus reference TRBV2 and TRBJ1-2, the full variable domain is EPEVTQTPSHQVTQMGQEVILRCVPISNHLYFYWYRQILGQKVEFLVSFYNNEISEKSEIFDDQFSVERPDGSNFTLKIRSTKLEDSAMYFCASSDAGGNGYTFGSGTRLTVV.

The chain is built from TRBV19 and TRBJ2-4; 12 bases align to TRBD2. V lost 3 bases to trimming and J lost 0 bases; unmatched junction nucleotides: 6. Germline loops: CDR1 LNHDA, CDR2 SQIVND (reference sequence). The CDR3 loop spans 18 amino acids. CDR3 nucleotide sequence: TGTGCCAGTAGTATCGCGCTAGCGGGGGGGCTAGCCAAAAACATTCAGTACTTC. It yields the protein CASSIALAGGLAKNIQYF.

This clone has just a few counts. The chain joins TRBV19 to TRBJ2-7; D is uncertain. The germline gives CDR1 LNHDA, CDR2 SQIVND (reference sequence). This CDR3 spans 14 amino acids. V gave up 3 bases and J gave up 0 bases, with 9 bases separating them. For the CDR3, the DNA is TGTGCCAGTAGTATTGGTGGCAGCTCCTACGAGCAGTACTTC. Amino acid sequence: CASSIGGSSYEQYF. Complete variable domain (other parts from reference TRBV19 and TRBJ2-7): DGGITQSPKYLFRKEGQNVTLSCEQNLNHDAMYWYRQDPGQGLRLIYYSQIVNDFQKGDIAEGYSVSREKKESFPLTVTSAQKNPTAFYLCASSIGGSSYEQYFGPGTRLTVT.

V usage is TRBV5-1 and J usage is TRBJ2-3; TRBD2 aligns across 8 bases. This CDR3 comprises 14 residues. From germline, CDR1 is SGHRS and CDR2 YFSETQ. With 7 bases clipped from V and 2 bases from J, the junction kept 6 bases outside the gene matches. The DNA for the CDR3 is TGCGCCAGCGGACTCGGACTAGCCACAGATACGCAGTATTTT. Encoded protein: CASGLGLATDTQYF.